Following are 26 T cell receptor beta chains from one sample sequenced in a study of cytomegalovirus exposure and HLA in healthy donors. The PCR made use of 60 Vbeta and 13 Jbeta primers. TCRdb keeps only in-frame clones here, not all; method: immunoSEQ multiplex PCR. In the table there are 150,000 to 200,000 clones, approximately 72% of which are singletons. Sequencing was done on a sample of PBMCs. The source is a middle-aged man in good health and CMV-seronegative.

The J gene is TRBJ1-4, the V gene TRBV7-2; 7 bases line up with TRBD1. The germline gives CDR1 SGHTA, CDR2 FQGNSA. The V segment lost 1 base and the J segment 8 bases; nucleotides outside the gene matches: 7. There are 15 residues in the CDR3. CDR3 residues: CASSLVNRGREKLFF. The CDR3 DNA is TGTGCCAGCAGCTTAGTGAACAGGGGCAGGGAAAAACTGTTTTTT.

The chain uses TRBV5-4 and TRBJ2-5, with D maybe TRBD1 (6 bases). In germline, CDR1 is SGHNT, CDR2 YYREEE (reference sequence). The length of the CDR3 is 14 residues. Between the trimmed V and J ends, which lost 4 bases and 2 bases, there was a span of 12 bases. CDR3 nucleotides: TGTGCCAGCAGCACCCGGGACACTCAAGAGACCCAGTACTTC. It yields the protein CASSTRDTQETQYF.

This clone has a single count. This chain uses TRBV2 with TRBJ2-2, with 11 bases lining up with TRBD2. This CDR3 is 17 amino acids long. Germline CDR1 reads SNHLY; CDR2 reads FYNNEI. V trimming: 5 bases; J trimming: 0 bases; junction bases outside the gene matches: 5. CDR3 bases: TGTGCCAGCAGTCAAAGACTAGCGGGGACGAACACCGGGGAGCTGTTTTTT. Amino acids: CASSQRLAGTNTGELFF.

The chain carries TRBV7-6 and TRBJ2-7, with 8 bases aligning to TRBD1. This CDR3 comprises 14 residues. Trimming cost V 5 bases and J 5 bases; bases outside gene matches: 8. The germline V gene has CDR1 SGHVS and CDR2 FNYEAQ. The CDR3 loop is CASSPRQGADEQYF. The CDR3 bases are TGTGCCAGCAGCCCGAGGCAGGGGGCGGACGAGCAGTACTTC.

This clone was observed a handful of times. The V call is TRBV5-4, the J call TRBJ2-5; TRBD2 matches 10 bases. Germline CDR1 reads SGHNT; CDR2 reads YYREEE (reference sequence). J lost 1 base, V lost 0 bases, and 3 bases had no gene match. This CDR3 is built from 16 residues. This CDR3 is CASSLGSSGGQETQYF. In DNA form, the CDR3 reads TGTGCCAGCAGCTTGGGTTCTAGCGGGGGCCAAGAGACCCAGTACTTC.

V usage is TRBV6-1 and J usage is TRBJ2-1; D call uncertain. Per germline, CDR1 MNHNS and CDR2 SASEGT. Between the trimmed V and J ends, which lost 6 bases and 6 bases, there was a span of 12 bases. The length of the CDR3 is 13 residues. The CDR3: CASSLLETNEQFF. CDR3 bases: TGTGCCAGCAGCCTTTTAGAAACCAATGAGCAGTTCTTC.

This clone was seen more than once but under ten times. This chain links TRBV6-6 with TRBJ2-6; D is perhaps TRBD1 (6 bases). Germline V gene data show CDR1 as MNHNY and CDR2 as SVGAGI (reference sequence). The V end lost 7 bases, the J end lost 2 bases, and 6 bases lay between the germline ends. The CDR3 sequence is 13 residues long. DNA of the CDR3: TGTGCCAGCAAGGGGGCTGGGGCCAACGTCCTGACTTTC. Its translation is CASKGAGANVLTF.

The chain has TRBV5-1 and TRBJ2-2, with D perhaps matching TRBD2 (6 bases). The ends were cut back, 4 bases at V and 6 bases at J, with 13 bases in the middle. CDR1 and CDR2 (germline): SGHRS, YFSETQ. This CDR3 has 14 residues. CDR3 in DNA: TGCGCCAGCAGCCCTGGCTGGGGGGCCGGGGAGCTGTTTTTT. Translation: CASSPGWGAGELFF.

This rearrangement joins TRBV7-2 to TRBJ2-2, with TRBD2 identical over 9 bases. J lost 6 bases, V lost 5 bases, and 10 bases had no gene match. CDR1 SGHTA and CDR2 FQGNSA come from the germline V gene. CDR3 length equals 16 residues. This CDR3 is CASSPVGLAGSGELFF. The CDR3 coding sequence is TGTGCCAGCAGCCCGGTGGGGCTAGCGGGGTCCGGGGAGCTGTTTTTT.

V usage is TRBV11-2 and J usage is TRBJ2-4; D call uncertain. Trimming removed 1 base from V and 3 bases from J, with 10 bases in between. Germline V gene data show CDR1 as SGHAT and CDR2 as FQNNGV. The CDR3 totals 15 residues. Written as DNA, the CDR3 is TGTGCCAGCAGCTTAGGACATTCAAACAAAAACATTCAGTACTTC. Translating it yields CASSLGHSNKNIQYF. Full variable domain (remainder filled in from reference TRBV11-2 and TRBJ2-4): EAGVAQSPRYKIIEKRQSVAFWCNPISGHATLYWYQQILGQGPKLLIQFQNNGVVDDSQLPKDRFSAERLKGVDSTLKIQPAKLEDSAVYLCASSLGHSNKNIQYFGAGTRLSVL.

This clone has just a few counts. CDR3 bases: TGTGCCAGCAGACTCGACTCCTACCTCCATAATTCACCCCTCCACTTT. Translating gives CASRLDSYLHNSPLHF. V gene TRBV27 combines with J gene TRBJ1-6; D is undetermined. V was cut by 6 bases and J by 5 bases, with 17 bases left in between. This CDR3 spans 16 amino acids. Germline values: CDR1 MNHEY, CDR2 SMNVEV (reference sequence).

The chain links TRBV6-6 to TRBJ1-2; a weak D match, TRBD1 (6 bases). CDR1 MNHNY and CDR2 SVGAGI come from the germline V gene (reference sequence). V was shortened by 2 bases and J by 10 bases, with 14 bases between the two germline ends. This CDR3 contains 13 residues. The CDR3 sequence is CASSYGQGPTYTF. CDR3 DNA sequence: TGTGCCAGCAGTTACGGTCAGGGGCCCACCTACACCTTC.

The chain couples TRBV5-1 to TRBJ1-6, with D possibly TRBD1 on 5 matching bases. CDR3 size: 15 residues. The V and J ends lost 3 bases and 4 bases respectively, with 11 bases between them. Germline CDR1 SGHRS, CDR2 YFSETQ. The CDR3 region is CASSSEGVYNSPLHF. In DNA form, the CDR3 reads TGCGCCAGCAGCTCTGAAGGGGTGTATAATTCACCCCTCCACTTT.

This clone turned up a few times. The gene calls are TRBV7-3 and TRBJ2-7, with D tentatively TRBD1 (7 bases). V lost 5 bases, J lost 3 bases, and 17 bases lay in between. The length of the CDR3 is 15 residues. CDR1 is SGHTA, CDR2 FQGTGA, per germline. This chain's CDR3 is CASSEGAGTYYEQYF. The DNA for the CDR3 is TGTGCCAGCAGCGAGGGGGCGGGAACGTACTACGAGCAGTACTTC. The whole variable domain, filled in from reference TRBV7-3 and TRBJ2-7, reads GAGVSQTPSNKVTEKGKYVELRCDPISGHTALYWYRQSLGQGPEFLIYFQGTGAADDSGLPNDRFFAVRPEGSVSTLKIQRTERGDSAVYLCASSEGAGTYYEQYFGPGTRLTVT.

The chain uses TRBV14 and TRBJ2-7; the D is unclear. The germline V gene has CDR1 SGHDN and CDR2 FVKESK. The CDR3 runs to 14 residues. Trimming cost V 0 bases and J 1 base, with 7 bases left between them. CDR3 residues: CASSQDAQSYEQYF. CDR3 in DNA: TGTGCCAGCAGCCAAGATGCGCAATCCTACGAGCAGTACTTC.

This clone was seen only a few times. The J gene is TRBJ1-1, the V gene TRBV6-5, with 9 bases fitting TRBD1. CDR3 length equals 14 residues. The junction had 5 bases not matched to a gene; V was cut back by 6 bases and J by 3 bases. The germline gives CDR1 MNHEY, CDR2 SVGAGI. This CDR3 reads CASRPRQGDTEAFF. The CDR3 region has the DNA TGTGCCAGCAGACCGAGACAGGGGGACACTGAAGCTTTCTTT.

This clone appeared a few times. The chain couples TRBV9 to TRBJ1-1; 7 positions match TRBD1. The CDR3 totals 15 residues. After removal of 3 bases from V and 1 base from J, the junction contained 6 bases not matched to a gene. Germline V gene data show CDR1 as SGDLS and CDR2 as YYNGEE. The CDR3, as DNA: TGTGCCAGCAGCGCGACCGGGACAGCGAACACTGAAGCTTTCTTT. Its protein product is CASSATGTANTEAFF.

The J gene is TRBJ1-6, the V gene TRBV6-1; 7 nucleotides align to TRBD1. The CDR3 is made up of 15 amino acids. V trimming: 5 bases; J trimming: 9 bases; junction bases outside the gene matches: 10. Per the germline V gene, CDR1 is MNHNS and CDR2 is SASEGT. The CDR3 is CASSTRDSLISPLHF. CDR3 coding DNA: TGTGCCAGCAGTACCCGGGACAGTCTAATTTCACCCCTCCACTTT.

The chain is built from TRBV6-1 and TRBJ2-1, with 10 nucleotides matching TRBD1. This CDR3 contains 15 residues. With 3 bases clipped from V and 4 bases from J, the junction kept 3 bases outside the gene matches. The germline V gene has CDR1 MNHNS and CDR2 SASEGT. The chain's CDR3 is CASSEGTGAYNEQFF. The CDR3 DNA follows: TGTGCCAGCAGTGAGGGGACAGGGGCATACAATGAGCAGTTCTTC.

Here the CDR3 reads CASSLGPETEAFF. Here the CDR3 DNA reads TGTGCCAGCAGCTTGGGCCCCGAGACGGAAGCTTTCTTT. The chain is built from TRBV7-2 and TRBJ1-1; D is uncertain. The germline gives CDR1 SGHTA, CDR2 FQGNSA. V lost 3 bases and J 8 bases, leaving 13 bases between the germline ends. The CDR3 sequence is 13 residues long. Variable domain in full (rest from reference TRBV7-2 and TRBJ1-1): GAGVSQSPSNKVTEKGKDVELRCDPISGHTALYWYRQSLGQGLEFLIYFQGNSAPDKSGLPSDRFSAERTGGSVSTLTIQRTQQEDSAVYLCASSLGPETEAFFGQGTRLTVV.

This clone appeared a few times. The chain joins TRBV25-1 to TRBJ2-2; 11 bases agree with TRBD1. V lost 4 bases and J lost 3; bases outside the gene matches: 1. The V gene's germline CDR1 is MGHDK and CDR2 SYGVNS. CDR3 size: 15 residues. The CDR3 sequence is CASSAGQGDTGELFF. The CDR3 nucleotides are TGTGCCAGCAGTGCGGGACAGGGGGACACCGGGGAGCTGTTTTTT.

CDR3 region: CASSRRGVQETQYF. Here the CDR3 DNA reads TGTGCCAGCAGCAGACGGGGGGTCCAAGAGACCCAGTACTTC. The J gene is TRBJ2-5, the V gene TRBV7-2; 7 positions agree with TRBD2. Germline V gene sequence: CDR1 SGHTA, CDR2 FQGNSA. The V segment lost 5 bases and the J segment 1 base; nucleotides outside the gene matches: 4. The length of the CDR3 is 14 residues.

The rearrangement joins TRBV27 to TRBJ1-6, with 9 bases lining up with TRBD1. Losses at the gene ends were 3 bases for V and 9 bases for J; bases not matched to a gene: 6. This CDR3 spans 15 amino acids. CDR1 and CDR2 from the germline V gene are MNHEY and SMNVEV (reference sequence). The CDR3 DNA reads as TGTGCCAGCAGTTTTCGACAGGGGGTGAGTTCACCCCTCCACTTT. It yields the protein CASSFRQGVSSPLHF.

This clone was detected only a few times. The chain is built from TRBV7-9 and TRBJ1-6; 7 nucleotides match TRBD1. With V trimmed by 5 bases and J by 5 bases, 12 bases remained unmatched. The CDR3 spans 17 residues. In germline, CDR1 is SEHNR, CDR2 FQNEAQ (reference sequence). The CDR3 DNA reads TGTGCCAGCAGCGATCCCGGGACAGCCTCTAATAATTCACCCCTCCACTTT. It specifies CASSDPGTASNNSPLHF.

The chain employs TRBV4-1 and TRBJ2-7; 8 nucleotides agree with TRBD2. CDR1 is MGHRA, CDR2 YSYEKL, per germline. V shed 4 bases, J shed 3 bases, and the junction held 11 bases outside the gene matches. The CDR3 sequence is 16 residues long. The CDR3 loop is CASSRSGAGGIYEQYF. The CDR3 coding sequence is TGCGCCAGCAGCCGCAGTGGGGCGGGGGGTATCTACGAGCAGTACTTC.

The chain couples TRBV7-6 to TRBJ2-3, with 9 bases fitting TRBD2. The CDR3 runs 16 residues. CDR1 and CDR2 (germline): SGHVS, FNYEAQ. With V trimmed by 2 bases and J by 3 bases, 6 bases remained unmatched. DNA for the CDR3: TGTGCCAGCAGCTTAAGGCTAGCGGGGCTTACAGATACGCAGTATTTT. It encodes CASSLRLAGLTDTQYF.